The 28 T cell receptor beta chains listed next were all sequenced from one sample in a study of shared clonotypes between healthy human individuals. Sequencing used immunoSEQ multiplex PCR; TCRdb keeps in-frame clones, though not all of them. The table records over 850,000 clones, 70% to 80% of them present only once. Source material: memory CD4+ T cells from PBMCs. Subset given: CD45RA-negative fraction. The receptors come from a young man in good health. Some clones in this sample may be carry-over from other donors' samples.

The rearrangement uses TRBV7-9 and TRBJ2-5; D uncertain. V was trimmed by 3 bases and J by 4 bases, leaving 6 bases between them. The germline V gene encodes CDR1 SEHNR and CDR2 FQNEAQ (reference sequence). The CDR3 runs 12 residues. CDR3 sequence (DNA): TGTGCCAGCAGCTTGTATCTAGAGACCCAGTACTTC. Translated: CASSLYLETQYF. The variable domain in full, with the rest retrieved from reference TRBV7-9 and TRBJ2-5, is DTGVSQNPRHKITKRGQNVTFRCDPISEHNRLYWYRQTLGQGPEFLTYFQNEAQLEKSRLLSDRFSAERPKGSFSTLEIQRTEQGDSAMYLCASSLYLETQYFGPGTRLLVL.

This clone was recorded only once. At the DNA level, this CDR3 is encoded by other sequences in the same sample as well. V usage is TRBV9 and J usage is TRBJ2-1; 9 nucleotides align to TRBD1. CDR1 is SGDLS and CDR2 is YYNGEE in the germline V gene. The length of the CDR3 is 15 residues. The V gene end was trimmed by 1 base and the J gene end by 4 bases; junction bases not matched to a gene: 3. For the CDR3, the DNA is TGTGCCAGCAGCGTATCCGGGACAGGGTACAATGAGCAGTTCTTC. Translating it yields CASSVSGTGYNEQFF.

This clone appeared a single time. CDR3 bases: TGTGCCAGCAGCTCCATTAGGCGACTAGCGGCAACAGCCAAAAACATTCAGTACTTC. Protein sequence: CASSSIRRLAATAKNIQYF. The chain joins TRBV11-2 to TRBJ2-4; 9 bases agree with TRBD2. Germline lookup yields CDR1 SGHAT and CDR2 FQNNGV. This CDR3 is 19 amino acids long. V shed 4 bases, J shed 0 bases, and the junction held 13 bases outside the gene matches.

The sample holds a few counts of this clone. J is TRBJ2-1 and V is TRBV4-1; D is unresolved. The CDR3 has 16 amino acids. V dropped 1 base and J dropped 4 bases, with 14 bases sitting between them. From germline, CDR1 is MGHRA and CDR2 YSYEKL. The CDR3, as DNA: TGCGCCAGCAGCCAAGTGAACCTAGTAGAGTACAATGAGCAGTTCTTC. It codes for CASSQVNLVEYNEQFF.

The chain is built from TRBV2 and TRBJ2-7; 11 bases are a match to TRBD2. In germline, CDR1 is SNHLY, CDR2 FYNNEI. Trimming cost V 6 bases and J 6 bases; bases outside gene matches: 10. The CDR3 runs 15 residues. DNA for the CDR3: TGTGCCAGCAGGGCTTTACTAGCGGGAGCGTCCGAGCAGTACTTC. As protein: CASRALLAGASEQYF.

The CDR3 loop is CASGPGQGVEQYF. CDR3 coding DNA: TGTGCCAGCGGGCCCGGACAGGGAGTCGAGCAGTACTTC. The chain recombines TRBV28 with TRBJ2-7; 8 nucleotides match TRBD1. Trimming removed 8 bases from V and 6 bases from J; junction bases left unmatched: 9. Germline CDR1 is MDHEN and CDR2 is SYDVKM. CDR3 length equals 13 residues.

This chain uses TRBV7-2 with TRBJ2-3; tentative D call: TRBD2 (5 bases). The CDR3 is made up of 15 amino acids. Trimming removed 1 base from V and 4 bases from J, with 12 bases in between. Germline V gives CDR1 SGHTA, CDR2 FQGNSA. This CDR3 reads CASSLETGSADTQYF. DNA for the CDR3: TGTGCCAGCAGCTTAGAAACGGGATCTGCAGATACGCAGTATTTT.

J is TRBJ2-2 and V is TRBV7-9, with D uncertain. This CDR3 has 15 amino acids. Germline V gives CDR1 SEHNR, CDR2 FQNEAQ (reference sequence). Trimming pared 4 bases from V and 2 bases from J, leaving 11 bases between. The CDR3 loop reads CASSYRKTNTGELFF. In DNA form, the CDR3 reads TGTGCCAGCAGCTACCGAAAAACAAACACCGGGGAGCTGTTTTTT.

The rearrangement links TRBV11-1 to TRBJ1-2, with D possibly being TRBD1 (5 bases). The V and J ends lost 6 bases and 2 bases respectively, with 13 bases between them. The CDR3 has 14 residues. Germline CDR1 SGHAT, CDR2 FQDESV (reference sequence). CDR3 DNA sequence: TGTGCCAGCAGTACACAACGGGGCAACTATGGCTACACCTTC. As protein: CASSTQRGNYGYTF.

The CDR3 DNA is TGTGCCAGCAGCTTACTAGCGGGAGGTAGCACAGATACGCAGTATTTT. As protein: CASSLLAGGSTDTQYF. The rearrangement links TRBV7-9 to TRBJ2-3; 11 nucleotides align to TRBD2. Germline CDR1 reads SEHNR; CDR2 reads FQNEAQ (reference sequence). The CDR3 contains 16 residues. V gave up 2 bases and J gave up 0 bases; unmatched junction bases: 1.

This clone was detected a few times. The chain uses TRBV12-2 and TRBJ2-4; no DNA check was done on the table's D call, TRBD2. TRBV12-2 is a pseudogene locus. The CDR3 covers 14 residues. This CDR3 is CASRSRLAENIQYF. The DNA of the CDR3 is TGTGCAAGTCGCTCCAGACTAGCGGAAAACATTCAGTACTTC.

The chain has TRBV28 and TRBJ1-2; 9 bases align to TRBD1. Germline CDR1 MDHEN, CDR2 SYDVKM. Trimming removed 4 bases from V and 8 bases from J; junction bases left unmatched: 14. CDR3 length: 16 amino acids. The CDR3 sequence: CASSSLPGQGVAGYTF. The CDR3 region has the DNA TGTGCCAGCAGTTCCCTCCCGGGACAGGGAGTTGCCGGCTACACCTTC.

The gene calls are TRBV28 and TRBJ1-2, with D hard to call. The V gene lost 2 bases and the J gene lost 1 base, with 14 bases spanning the gap. Germline V CDR1 and CDR2: MDHEN, SYDVKM. The CDR3 loop spans 16 amino acids. The CDR3 DNA is TGTGCCAGCAGTTTAAATTCGGCGGGTGTTAACTATGGCTACACCTTC. Protein sequence: CASSLNSAGVNYGYTF.

The chain recombines TRBV4-1 with TRBJ1-4; TRBD1 agrees at 10 bases. The length of the CDR3 is 16 residues. V was pared by 5 bases and J by 4 bases, with 7 bases of the junction left unmatched. Germline V gene data show CDR1 as MGHRA and CDR2 as YSYEKL. Written as DNA, the CDR3 is TGCGCCAGCAGCTCCGGGACAGGGGCGATTAATGAAAAACTGTTTTTT. Amino acids: CASSSGTGAINEKLFF.

The CDR3 spells CASSLSRPPYEQYF. The CDR3, as DNA: TGTGCCAGCAGTCTAAGCAGGCCCCCCTACGAGCAGTACTTC. This chain links TRBV27 with TRBJ2-7; no clear D. Germline V gene lookup returns CDR1 MNHEY and CDR2 SMNVEV (reference sequence). This CDR3 contains 14 residues. The germline V and J ends were trimmed by 5 bases and 2 bases, with 13 bases remaining between them.

The CDR3 spells CASSPSGPRTGELFF. The CDR3 DNA follows: TGTGCCAGCAGCCCGTCCGGACCTCGAACCGGGGAGCTGTTTTTT. The V and J genes are TRBV9 and TRBJ2-2, with D unclear. Germline assignment: CDR1 SGDLS and CDR2 YYNGEE. Trimming removed 4 bases at V and 5 bases at J, with 15 bases between. The CDR3 has 15 amino acids. The full variable domain, rest sourced from reference TRBV9 and TRBJ2-2, is DSGVTQTPKHLITATGQRVTLRCSPRSGDLSVYWYQQSLDQGLQFLIQYYNGEERAKGNILERFSAQQFPDLHSELNLSSLELGDSALYFCASSPSGPRTGELFFGEGSRLTVL.

V is TRBV7-9 and J is TRBJ2-7; D remains unclear. This CDR3 comprises 12 residues. Germline V gene lookup returns CDR1 SEHNR and CDR2 FQNEAQ (reference sequence). V was shortened by 3 bases and J by 7 bases, with 10 bases between the two germline ends. This chain's CDR3 is CASSLFGEEQYF. Here the CDR3 DNA reads TGTGCCAGCAGCTTGTTTGGGGAAGAGCAGTACTTC. The variable domain in full, with the rest retrieved from reference TRBV7-9 and TRBJ2-7, is DTGVSQNPRHKITKRGQNVTFRCDPISEHNRLYWYRQTLGQGPEFLTYFQNEAQLEKSRLLSDRFSAERPKGSFSTLEIQRTEQGDSAMYLCASSLFGEEQYFGPGTRLTVT.

The rearrangement links TRBV29-1 to TRBJ2-7; no definite D call. Trimming cost V 6 bases and J 1 base, with 10 bases left between them. There are 12 residues in the CDR3. CDR1 and CDR2 (germline): SQVTM, ANQGSEA. Here the CDR3 DNA reads TGCAGCGTCTCTAAGAAATCCTACGAGCAGTACTTC. Encoded protein: CSVSKKSYEQYF.

The rearrangement uses TRBV7-8 and TRBJ2-3; 9 positions match TRBD2. From germline, CDR1 is SGHVS and CDR2 FQNEAQ. Trimming at V came to 5 bases and at J to 0 bases, leaving 6 bases not matched to a gene. The CDR3 contains 16 residues. CDR3 loop: CASSRRLAASTDTQYF. The CDR3 DNA reads as TGTGCCAGCAGCCGCCGACTAGCGGCTAGCACAGATACGCAGTATTTT.

The chain carries TRBV28 and TRBJ2-7; the D gene is possibly TRBD1 (6 bases). The CDR3 totals 15 residues. V lost 6 bases and J lost 3, with 18 bases in between. CDR1 and CDR2 from the germline V gene are MDHEN and SYDVKM. The CDR3 nucleotides read TGTGCCAGCAGCCAACAAGTTGCAGGGGACTACGAGCAGTACTTC. Amino acids: CASSQQVAGDYEQYF.

This chain links TRBV5-6 with TRBJ2-7; D remains ambiguous. Germline CDR1 SGHDT, CDR2 YYEEEE. CDR3 length: 13 residues. V shed 1 base and J shed 6 bases, with 11 bases lying between them. CDR3 protein: CASSLYRAGEQYF. DNA for the CDR3: TGTGCCAGCAGCTTGTACAGAGCAGGCGAGCAGTACTTC. The variable domain in full, with the rest retrieved from reference TRBV5-6 and TRBJ2-7, is DAGVTQSPTHLIKTRGQQVTLRCSPKSGHDTVSWYQQALGQGPQFIFQYYEEEERQRGNFPDRFSGHQFPNYSSELNVNALLLGDSALYLCASSLYRAGEQYFGPGTRLTVT.

The rearrangement uses TRBV4-2 and TRBJ2-7, with D maybe TRBD2 (5 bases). Germline CDR1 is LGHNA and CDR2 is YNFKEQ. The V end was cut by 1 base, the J end by 3 bases, with 13 bases between. The CDR3 has 15 residues. The CDR3 bases are TGTGCCAGCAGCCAAGGAGCCCGGGGTTTCTACGAGCAGTACTTC. Encoded protein: CASSQGARGFYEQYF.

This clone was counted only a few times. The V call is TRBV28, the J call TRBJ1-1; TRBD1 matches at 7 bases. Per the germline V gene, CDR1 is MDHEN and CDR2 is SYDVKM. V dropped 6 bases and J dropped 9; count of bases not matched to a gene: 10. The CDR3 is 13 residues long. The CDR3 coding sequence is TGTGCCAGCAGGACGACAGGGAGTCACCAAGCTTTCTTT. Residues: CASRTTGSHQAFF. Filled out from reference TRBV28 and TRBJ1-1, the complete variable domain reads DVKVTQSSRYLVKRTGEKVFLECVQDMDHENMFWYRQDPGLGLRLIYFSYDVKMKEKGDIPEGYSVSREKKERFSLILESASTNQTSMYLCASRTTGSHQAFFGQGTRLTVV.

The V and J genes are TRBV7-8 and TRBJ1-5; no firm D call. Deletions cut 5 bases from V and 2 bases from J, with 16 bases between. This CDR3 is built from 16 residues. Per the germline V gene, CDR1 is SGHVS and CDR2 is FQNEAQ. The CDR3 is CASSPGSARGNQPQHF. Here the CDR3 DNA reads TGTGCCAGCAGCCCCGGTTCTGCTAGGGGCAATCAGCCCCAGCATTTT.

Points on this clone: The sample holds other DNA sequences that translate to the same CDR3. The chain carries TRBV7-2 and TRBJ2-3, with a tentative D call TRBD2 (5 bases). The V gene's germline CDR1 is SGHTA and CDR2 FQGNSA. Deletions cut 0 bases from V and 5 bases from J, with 6 bases between. The CDR3 covers 13 residues. The CDR3 DNA is TGTGCCAGCAGCTTAGCACGGGAAGATACGCAGTATTTT. It encodes CASSLAREDTQYF.

V usage is TRBV6-1 and J usage is TRBJ2-5; a weak D match, TRBD2 (6 bases). The CDR3 is made up of 14 amino acids. V was trimmed by 6 bases and J by 2 bases, leaving 13 bases between them. Germline CDR1 and CDR2: MNHNS and SASEGT. The CDR3 coding sequence is TGTGCCAGCAGCGTAGGCGGGGCTCAAGAGACCCAGTACTTC. Its translation: CASSVGGAQETQYF.

The chain's CDR3 is CASSPEKNQETQYF. The CDR3 nucleotides are TGCGCCAGCAGCCCAGAGAAGAACCAAGAGACCCAGTACTTC. This chain connects TRBV5-1 to TRBJ2-5, with D unresolved. Germline CDR1 is SGHRS and CDR2 is YFSETQ. V lost 4 bases and J 0 bases, leaving 10 bases between the germline ends. The CDR3 runs 14 residues.

The chain joins TRBV2 to TRBJ1-2; TRBD1 might be the D (5 bases). CDR1 and CDR2 from the germline V gene are SNHLY and FYNNEI. CDR3 length equals 15 residues. V was trimmed by 3 bases and J by 4 bases, leaving 15 bases between them. Here the CDR3 reads CASSELGRESYGYTF. DNA for the CDR3: TGTGCCAGCAGTGAGCTGGGCAGGGAGAGCTATGGCTACACCTTC.